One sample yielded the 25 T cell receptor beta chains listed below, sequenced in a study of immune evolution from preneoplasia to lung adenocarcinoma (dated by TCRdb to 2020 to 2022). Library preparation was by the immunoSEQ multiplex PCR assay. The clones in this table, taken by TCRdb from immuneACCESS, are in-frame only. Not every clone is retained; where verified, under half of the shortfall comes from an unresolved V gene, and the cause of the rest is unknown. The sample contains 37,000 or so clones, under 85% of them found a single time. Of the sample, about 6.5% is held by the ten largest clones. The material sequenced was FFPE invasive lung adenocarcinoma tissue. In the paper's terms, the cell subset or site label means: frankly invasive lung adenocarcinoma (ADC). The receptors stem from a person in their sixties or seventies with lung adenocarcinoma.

The CDR3 nucleotides read TGTGCCAGCCGAGTACAGGCGAACACCGGGGAGCTGTTTTTT. Protein sequence: CASRVQANTGELFF. The chain couples TRBV7-9 to TRBJ2-2; weak D call: TRBD1 (5 bases). The germline CDR1 and CDR2 sequences are SEHNR and FQNEAQ (reference sequence). V lost 8 bases, J lost 0 bases, and 10 bases lay in between. The CDR3 is 14 amino acids.

CDR3 in amino acids: CAWSQGGSRNEQYF. CDR3 coding DNA: TGTGCCTGGAGTCAGGGGGGGAGTAGGAACGAGCAGTACTTC. This chain uses TRBV30 with TRBJ2-7; D possibly uses TRBD1 or TRBD2 (7 bases each). The germline V gene encodes CDR1 GTSNPN and CDR2 SVGIG (reference sequence). The CDR3 is 14 residues long. V lost 2 bases and J 5 bases, leaving 16 bases between the germline ends.

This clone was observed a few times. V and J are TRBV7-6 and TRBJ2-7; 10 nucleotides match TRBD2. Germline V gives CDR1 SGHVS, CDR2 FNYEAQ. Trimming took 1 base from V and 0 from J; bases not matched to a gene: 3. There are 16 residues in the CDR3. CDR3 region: CASSLVPSGSSYEQYF. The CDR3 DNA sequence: TGTGCCAGCAGCTTAGTTCCTAGCGGGAGCTCCTACGAGCAGTACTTC.

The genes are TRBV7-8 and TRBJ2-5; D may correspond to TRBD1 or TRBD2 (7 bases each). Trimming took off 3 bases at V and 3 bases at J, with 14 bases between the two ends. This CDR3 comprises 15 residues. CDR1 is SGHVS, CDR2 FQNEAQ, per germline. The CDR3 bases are TGTGCCAGCAGCTTCATCCCAGGGGGGGAAGAGACCCAGTACTTC. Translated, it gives CASSFIPGGEETQYF.

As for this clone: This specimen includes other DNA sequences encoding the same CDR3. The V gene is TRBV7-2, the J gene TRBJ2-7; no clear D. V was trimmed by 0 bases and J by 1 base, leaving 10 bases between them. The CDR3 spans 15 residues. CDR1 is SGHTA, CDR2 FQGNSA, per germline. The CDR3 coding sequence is TGTGCCAGCAGCTTAGCGGTCGGCTCGTCCTACGAGCAGTACTTC. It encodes CASSLAVGSSYEQYF.

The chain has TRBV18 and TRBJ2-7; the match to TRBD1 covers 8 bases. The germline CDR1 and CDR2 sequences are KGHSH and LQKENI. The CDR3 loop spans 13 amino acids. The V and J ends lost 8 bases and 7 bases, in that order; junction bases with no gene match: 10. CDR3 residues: CASTASGGREQYF. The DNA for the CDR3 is TGTGCCAGCACGGCCTCAGGGGGCCGGGAGCAGTACTTC.

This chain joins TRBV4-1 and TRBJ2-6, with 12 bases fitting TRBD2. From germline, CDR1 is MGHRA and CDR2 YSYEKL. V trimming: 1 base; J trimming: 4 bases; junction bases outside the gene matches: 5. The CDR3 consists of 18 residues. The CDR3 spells CASSQGASGRVGANVLTF. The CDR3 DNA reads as TGCGCCAGCAGCCAAGGGGCTAGCGGGAGGGTCGGGGCCAACGTCCTGACTTTC.

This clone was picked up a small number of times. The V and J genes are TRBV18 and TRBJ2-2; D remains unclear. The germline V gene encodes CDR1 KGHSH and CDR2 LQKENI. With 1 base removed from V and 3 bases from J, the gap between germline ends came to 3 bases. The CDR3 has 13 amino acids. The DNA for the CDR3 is TGTGCCAGCTCACCACAGGACACCGGGGAGCTGTTTTTT. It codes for CASSPQDTGELFF. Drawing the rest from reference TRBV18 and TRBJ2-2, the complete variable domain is NAGVMQNPRHLVRRRGQEARLRCSPMKGHSHVYWYRQLPEEGLKFMVYLQKENIIDESGMPKERFSAEFPKEGPSILRIQQVVRGDSAAYFCASSPQDTGELFFGEGSRLTVL.

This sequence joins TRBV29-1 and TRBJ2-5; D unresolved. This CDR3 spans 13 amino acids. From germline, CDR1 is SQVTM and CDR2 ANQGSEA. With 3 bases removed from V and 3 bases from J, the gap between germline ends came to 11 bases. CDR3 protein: CSVDGRLEETQYF. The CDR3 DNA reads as TGCAGCGTTGATGGCAGATTAGAAGAGACCCAGTACTTC.

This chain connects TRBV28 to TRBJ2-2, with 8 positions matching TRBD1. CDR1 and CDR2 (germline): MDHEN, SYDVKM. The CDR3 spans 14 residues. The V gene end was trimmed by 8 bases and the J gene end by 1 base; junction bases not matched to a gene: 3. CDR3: CASFGQGNTGELFF. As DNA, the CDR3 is TGTGCCAGCTTTGGACAGGGGAACACCGGGGAGCTGTTTTTT. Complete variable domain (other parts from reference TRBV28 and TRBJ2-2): DVKVTQSSRYLVKRTGEKVFLECVQDMDHENMFWYRQDPGLGLRLIYFSYDVKMKEKGDIPEGYSVSREKKERFSLILESASTNQTSMYLCASFGQGNTGELFFGEGSRLTVL.

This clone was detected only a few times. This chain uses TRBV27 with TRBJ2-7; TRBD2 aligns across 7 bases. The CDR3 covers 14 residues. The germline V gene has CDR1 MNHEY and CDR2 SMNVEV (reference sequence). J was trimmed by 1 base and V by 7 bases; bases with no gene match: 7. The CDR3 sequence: CASIPSGTSYEQYF. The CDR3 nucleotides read TGTGCCAGCATCCCCAGCGGGACTTCCTACGAGCAGTACTTC.

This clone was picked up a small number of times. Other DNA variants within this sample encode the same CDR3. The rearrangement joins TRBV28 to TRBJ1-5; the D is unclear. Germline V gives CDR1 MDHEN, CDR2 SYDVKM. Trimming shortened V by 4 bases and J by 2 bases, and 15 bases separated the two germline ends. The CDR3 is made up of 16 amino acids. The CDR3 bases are TGTGCCAGCAGTTCCCCGCGGACTGGTGGCAATCAGCCCCAGCATTTT. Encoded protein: CASSSPRTGGNQPQHF.

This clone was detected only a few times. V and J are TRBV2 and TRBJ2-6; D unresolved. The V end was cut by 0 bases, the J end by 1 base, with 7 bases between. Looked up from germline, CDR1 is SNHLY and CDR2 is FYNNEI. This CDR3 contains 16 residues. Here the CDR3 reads CASSEARFSGANVLTF. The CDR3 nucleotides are TGTGCCAGCAGTGAAGCCCGGTTTTCTGGGGCCAACGTCCTGACTTTC.

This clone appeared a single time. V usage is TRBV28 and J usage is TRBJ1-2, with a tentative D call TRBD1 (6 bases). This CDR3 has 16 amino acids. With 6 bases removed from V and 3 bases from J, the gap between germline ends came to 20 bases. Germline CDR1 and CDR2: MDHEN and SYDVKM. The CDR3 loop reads CASSPSLGAEHYGYTF. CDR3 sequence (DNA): TGTGCCAGCAGCCCGTCCCTGGGGGCCGAGCACTATGGCTACACCTTC.

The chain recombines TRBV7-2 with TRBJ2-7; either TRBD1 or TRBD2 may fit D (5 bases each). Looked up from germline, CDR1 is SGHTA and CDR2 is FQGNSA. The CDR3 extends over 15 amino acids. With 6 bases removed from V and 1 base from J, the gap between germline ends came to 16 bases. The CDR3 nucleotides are TGTGCCAGCAGTGCGTGGGACGACCCTTCCTACGAGCAGTACTTC. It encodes CASSAWDDPSYEQYF.

The CDR3: CASSARGGDYGYTF. The CDR3 nucleotides read TGTGCCAGCAGTGCCCGCGGAGGCGACTATGGCTACACCTTC. V usage is TRBV6-4 and J usage is TRBJ1-2; no clear D gene. Trimming stripped 4 bases from V and 3 bases from J, with 12 bases between. The CDR3 is made up of 14 amino acids. CDR1 and CDR2 from the germline V gene are MRHNA and SNTAGT.

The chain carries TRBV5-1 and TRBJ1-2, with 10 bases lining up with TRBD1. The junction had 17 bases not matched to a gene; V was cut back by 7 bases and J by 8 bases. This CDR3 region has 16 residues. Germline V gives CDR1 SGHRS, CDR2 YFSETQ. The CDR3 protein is CASFSSPGQGIGGYTF. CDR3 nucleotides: TGCGCCAGCTTCTCCTCGCCGGGACAGGGGATCGGGGGCTACACCTTC.

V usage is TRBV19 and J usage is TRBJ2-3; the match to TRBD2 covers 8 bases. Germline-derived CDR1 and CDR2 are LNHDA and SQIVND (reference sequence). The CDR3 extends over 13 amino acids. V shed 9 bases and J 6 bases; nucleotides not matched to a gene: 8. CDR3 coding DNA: TGTGCCAGCAAGCGGGAGTTGATGGATACGCAGTATTTT. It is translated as CASKRELMDTQYF.

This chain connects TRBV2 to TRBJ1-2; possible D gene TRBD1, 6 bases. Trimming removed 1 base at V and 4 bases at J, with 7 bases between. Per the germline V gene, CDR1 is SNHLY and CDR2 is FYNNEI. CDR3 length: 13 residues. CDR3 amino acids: CASSEGRGYGYTF. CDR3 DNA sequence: TGTGCCAGCAGTGAAGGCAGGGGCTATGGCTACACCTTC. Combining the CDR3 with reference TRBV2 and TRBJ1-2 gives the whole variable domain EPEVTQTPSHQVTQMGQEVILRCVPISNHLYFYWYRQILGQKVEFLVSFYNNEISEKSEIFDDQFSVERPDGSNFTLKIRSTKLEDSAMYFCASSEGRGYGYTFGSGTRLTVV.

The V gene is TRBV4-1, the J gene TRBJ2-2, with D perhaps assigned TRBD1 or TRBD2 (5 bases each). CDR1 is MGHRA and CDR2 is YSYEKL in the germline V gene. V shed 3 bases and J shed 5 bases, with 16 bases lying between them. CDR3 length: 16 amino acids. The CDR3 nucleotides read TGCGCCAGCAGCCACCTCGGGGCGACGGGAACCGGGGAGCTGTTTTTT. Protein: CASSHLGATGTGELFF.

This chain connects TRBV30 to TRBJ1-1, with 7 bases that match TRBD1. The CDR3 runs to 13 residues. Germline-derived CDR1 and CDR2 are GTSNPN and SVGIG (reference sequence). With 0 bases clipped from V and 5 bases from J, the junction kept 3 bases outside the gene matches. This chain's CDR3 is CAWSVTGETEAFF. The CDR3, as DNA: TGTGCCTGGAGTGTAACAGGGGAGACTGAAGCTTTCTTT.

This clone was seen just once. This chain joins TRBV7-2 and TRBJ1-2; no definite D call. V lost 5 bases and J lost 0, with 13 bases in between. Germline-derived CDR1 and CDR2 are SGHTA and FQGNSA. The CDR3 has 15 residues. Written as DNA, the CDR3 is TGTGCCAGCAGCCTCAGCCGCGGGTCTAACTATGGCTACACCTTC. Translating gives CASSLSRGSNYGYTF.

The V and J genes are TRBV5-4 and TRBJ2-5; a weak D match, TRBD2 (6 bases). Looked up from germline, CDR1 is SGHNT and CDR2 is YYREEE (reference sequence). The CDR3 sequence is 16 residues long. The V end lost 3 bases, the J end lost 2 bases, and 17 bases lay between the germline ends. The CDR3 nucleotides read TGTGCCAGCAGCTACGGGCGCGGGAATGGTCAAGAGACCCAGTACTTC. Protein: CASSYGRGNGQETQYF.

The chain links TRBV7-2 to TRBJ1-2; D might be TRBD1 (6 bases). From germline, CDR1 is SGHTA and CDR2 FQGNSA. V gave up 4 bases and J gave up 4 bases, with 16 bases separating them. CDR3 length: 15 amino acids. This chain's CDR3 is CASSSYRVGGYGYTF. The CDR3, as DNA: TGTGCCAGCAGCTCATACAGGGTCGGAGGCTATGGCTACACCTTC.

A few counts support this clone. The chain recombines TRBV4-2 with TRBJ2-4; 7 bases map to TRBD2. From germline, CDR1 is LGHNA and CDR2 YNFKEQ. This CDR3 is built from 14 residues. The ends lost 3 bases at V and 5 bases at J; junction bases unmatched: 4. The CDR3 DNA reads TGTGCCAGCAGCCAGGGCAGCGGGGAAAACATTCAGTACTTC. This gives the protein CASSQGSGENIQYF.